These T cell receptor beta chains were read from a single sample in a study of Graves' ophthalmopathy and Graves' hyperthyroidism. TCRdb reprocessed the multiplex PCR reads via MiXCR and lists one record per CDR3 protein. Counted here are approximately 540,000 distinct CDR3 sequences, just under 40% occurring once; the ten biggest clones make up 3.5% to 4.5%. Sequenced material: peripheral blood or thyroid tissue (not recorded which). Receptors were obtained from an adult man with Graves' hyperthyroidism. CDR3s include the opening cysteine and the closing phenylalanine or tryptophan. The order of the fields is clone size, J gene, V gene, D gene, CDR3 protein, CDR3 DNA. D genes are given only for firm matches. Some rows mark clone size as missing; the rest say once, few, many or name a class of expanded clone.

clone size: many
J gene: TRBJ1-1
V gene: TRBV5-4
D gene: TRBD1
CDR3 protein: CASSLATGLRRTEAFF
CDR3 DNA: TGTGCCAGCAGCTTGGCGACAGGGCTCAGGAGAACTGAAGCTTTCTTT

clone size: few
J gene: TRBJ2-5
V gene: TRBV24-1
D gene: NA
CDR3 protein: CATSDHTDSSQETQYF
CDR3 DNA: TGTGCCACCAGTGACCACACCGACAGTTCCCAAGAGACCCAGTACTTC

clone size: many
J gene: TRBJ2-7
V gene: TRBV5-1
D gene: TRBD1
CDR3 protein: CASSDGTGIYEQYF
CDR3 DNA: TGCGCCAGCAGCGACGGGACAGGGATTTACGAGCAGTACTTC

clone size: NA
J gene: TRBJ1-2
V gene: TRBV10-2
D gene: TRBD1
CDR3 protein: CASSGTGGSYGYTF
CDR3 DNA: TGTGCCAGCAGCGGGACAGGGGGATCCTATGGCTACACCTTC

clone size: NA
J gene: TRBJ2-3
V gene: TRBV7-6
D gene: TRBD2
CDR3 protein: CASSLTLAGSTDTQYF
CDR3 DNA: TGTGCCAGCAGCTTAACATTAGCGGGAAGCACAGATACGCAGTATTTT

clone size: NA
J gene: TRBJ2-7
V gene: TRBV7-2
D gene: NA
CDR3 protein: CSSSQDFGDSSYEQYF
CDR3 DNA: TGTTCCAGCAGCCAAGATTTTGGGGACTCGTCCTACGAGCAGTACTTC

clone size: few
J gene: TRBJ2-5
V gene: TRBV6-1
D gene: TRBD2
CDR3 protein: CASGAGEGETQYF
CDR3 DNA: TGTGCCAGCGGGGCGGGAGAGGGGGAGACCCAGTACTTC

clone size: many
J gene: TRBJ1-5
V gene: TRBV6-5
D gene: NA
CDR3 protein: CATSTGSSNQPQHF
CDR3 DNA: TGTGCCACCTCTACAGGGTCGAGCAATCAGCCCCAGCATTTT

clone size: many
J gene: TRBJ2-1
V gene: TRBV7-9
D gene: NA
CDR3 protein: CASSLGNNEQFF
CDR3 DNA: TGTGCCAGCAGCTTGGGCAACAATGAGCAGTTCTTC

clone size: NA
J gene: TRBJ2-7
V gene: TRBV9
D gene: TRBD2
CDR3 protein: CASSLGRRLASTDTQYF
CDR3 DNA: TGTGCCAGCAGCTTAGGTCGGCGACTAGCTAGCACAGATACGCAGTACTTC

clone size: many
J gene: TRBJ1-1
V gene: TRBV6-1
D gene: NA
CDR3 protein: CASSVPGGEAFF
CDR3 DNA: TGTGCCAGCAGTGTACCGGGGGGCGAAGCTTTCTTT

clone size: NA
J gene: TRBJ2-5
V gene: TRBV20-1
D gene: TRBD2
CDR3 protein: CSAQPGLAYGETQYF
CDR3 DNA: TGCAGTGCGCAACCGGGACTAGCGTATGGGGAGACCCAGTACTTC

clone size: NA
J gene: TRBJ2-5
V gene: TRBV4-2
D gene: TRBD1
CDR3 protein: CASGPGQRRQETQYF
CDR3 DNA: TGTGCCAGCGGCCCGGGACAGCGGAGACAAGAGACCCAGTACTTC

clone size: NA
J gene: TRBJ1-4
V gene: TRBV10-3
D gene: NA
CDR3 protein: CASSGTRATNEKLFF
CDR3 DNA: TGTGCCAGCAGTGGTACCCGTGCGACTAATGAAAAACTGTTTTTT

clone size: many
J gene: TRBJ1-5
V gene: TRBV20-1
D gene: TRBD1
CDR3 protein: CSAIRGPSSNQPQHF
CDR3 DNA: TGCAGTGCTATCAGGGGGCCCTCCTCCAATCAGCCCCAGCATTTT

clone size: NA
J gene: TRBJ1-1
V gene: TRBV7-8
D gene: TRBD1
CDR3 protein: CASSPDRGLWAFF
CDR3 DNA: TGTGCCAGCAGCCCGGACAGGGGTCTGTGGGCTTTCTTT

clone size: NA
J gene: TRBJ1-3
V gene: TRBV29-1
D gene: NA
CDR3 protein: CAWGRGTGNTIYF
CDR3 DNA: TGTGCTTGGGGTAGGGGCACTGGAAACACCATATATTTT

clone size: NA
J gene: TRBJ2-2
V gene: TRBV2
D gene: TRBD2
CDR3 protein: CATRTSGTTGELFF
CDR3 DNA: TGTGCCACTCGGACTAGCGGGACCACCGGGGAGCTGTTTTTT

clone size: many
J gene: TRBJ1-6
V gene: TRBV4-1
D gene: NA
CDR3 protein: CASSQAGGTLHF
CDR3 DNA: TGCGCCAGCAGCCAAGCGGGCGGCACCCTCCACTTT

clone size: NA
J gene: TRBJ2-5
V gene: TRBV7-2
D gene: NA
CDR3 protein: CASSYQTGTVSGANVDQYF
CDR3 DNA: TGTGCCAGCAGCTATCAAACCGGGACGGTATCTGGGGCCAACGTCGACCAGTACTTC

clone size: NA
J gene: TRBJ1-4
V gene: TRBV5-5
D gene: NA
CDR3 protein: CASSFEVRDGSEKLFF
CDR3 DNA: TGTGCCAGCAGTTTCGAGGTACGGGATGGATCTGAAAAACTGTTTTTT

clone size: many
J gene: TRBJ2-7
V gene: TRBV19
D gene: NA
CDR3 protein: CASSIGRYGQYF
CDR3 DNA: TGTGCCAGTAGTATAGGGCGCTACGGGCAGTACTTC

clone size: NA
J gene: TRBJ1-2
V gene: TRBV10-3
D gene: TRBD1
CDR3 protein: CAISEGQGIGYTF
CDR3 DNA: TGTGCCATCAGTGAGGGACAGGGAATCGGCTACACCTTC

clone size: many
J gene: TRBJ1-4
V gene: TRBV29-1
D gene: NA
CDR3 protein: CSVVVVNEKLFF
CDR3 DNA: TGCAGCGTTGTCGTTGTGAATGAAAAACTGTTTTTT

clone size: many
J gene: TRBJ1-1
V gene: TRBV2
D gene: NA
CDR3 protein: CASNIWAANTEAFF
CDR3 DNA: TGTGCCAGCAATATCTGGGCGGCGAACACTGAAGCTTTCTTT

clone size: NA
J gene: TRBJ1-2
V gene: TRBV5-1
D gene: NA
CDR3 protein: CASSVADDGYTF
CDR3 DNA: TGCGCCAGCAGCGTTGCCGACGATGGCTACACCTTC

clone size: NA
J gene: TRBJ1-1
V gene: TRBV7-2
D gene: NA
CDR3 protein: CASSLMGGRSNTEAFF
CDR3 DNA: TGTGCCAGCAGCTTAATGGGGGGACGTTCGAACACTGAAGCTTTCTTT

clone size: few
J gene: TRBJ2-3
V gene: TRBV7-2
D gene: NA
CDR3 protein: CASSLAGLSTDTQYF
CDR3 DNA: TGTGCCAGCAGCTTAGCGGGGTTGAGCACAGATACGCAGTATTTT

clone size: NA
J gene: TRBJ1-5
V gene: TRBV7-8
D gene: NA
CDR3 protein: CGGGVRFQPQHF
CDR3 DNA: TGTGGCGGCGGGGTTCGTTTCCAGCCCCAGCATTTT

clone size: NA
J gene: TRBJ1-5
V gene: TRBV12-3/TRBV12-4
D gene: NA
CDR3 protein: CASRTSGVEQPQHF
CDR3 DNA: TGTGCCAGCAGGACCTCCGGGGTTGAACAGCCCCAGCATTTT

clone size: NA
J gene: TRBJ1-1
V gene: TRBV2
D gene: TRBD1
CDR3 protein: CASSEDRGSTNTEAFF
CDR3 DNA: TGTGCCAGCAGTGAAGACAGGGGCAGTACGAACACTGAAGCTTTCTTT

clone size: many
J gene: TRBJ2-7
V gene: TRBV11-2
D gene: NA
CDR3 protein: CASTRDGATYEQYF
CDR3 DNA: TGTGCCAGCACCCGAGACGGGGCGACCTACGAGCAGTACTTC

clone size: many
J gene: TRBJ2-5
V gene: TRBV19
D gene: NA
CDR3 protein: CASRNDPGQRDGTQYF
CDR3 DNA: TGTGCCAGTAGAAACGACCCGGGACAGCGGGACGGGACCCAGTACTTC

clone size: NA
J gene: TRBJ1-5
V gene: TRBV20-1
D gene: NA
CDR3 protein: CSAAQGGQPQHF
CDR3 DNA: TGCAGTGCCGCACAGGGTGGTCAGCCCCAGCATTTT

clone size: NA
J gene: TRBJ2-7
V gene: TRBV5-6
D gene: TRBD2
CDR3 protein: CASSVLAEISYEQYF
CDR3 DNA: TGTGCCAGCAGCGTACTAGCGGAAATCTCCTACGAGCAGTACTTC

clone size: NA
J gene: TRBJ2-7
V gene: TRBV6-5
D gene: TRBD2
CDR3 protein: CASSPQASGGYEQYF
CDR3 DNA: TGTGCCAGCAGTCCACAGGCTAGCGGGGGCTACGAGCAGTACTTC

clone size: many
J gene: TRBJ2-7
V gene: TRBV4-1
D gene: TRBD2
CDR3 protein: CASSQGTSPEQYF
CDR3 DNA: TGCGCCAGCAGCCAGGGGACTAGCCCCGAGCAGTACTTC

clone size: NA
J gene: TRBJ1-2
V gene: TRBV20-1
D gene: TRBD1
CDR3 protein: CSAAPPQGAFGYTF
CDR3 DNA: TGCAGTGCTGCCCCCCCACAGGGGGCCTTTGGCTACACCTTC

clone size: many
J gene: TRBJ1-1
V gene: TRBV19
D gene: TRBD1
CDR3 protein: CASSPSTGERTEAFF
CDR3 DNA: TGTGCCAGTAGTCCTTCGACAGGGGAAAGAACTGAAGCTTTCTTT

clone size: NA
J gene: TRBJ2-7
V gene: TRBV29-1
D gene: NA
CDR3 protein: CSLTKGGTYEQYF
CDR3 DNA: TGCAGCCTTACTAAGGGGGGGACCTACGAGCAGTACTTC

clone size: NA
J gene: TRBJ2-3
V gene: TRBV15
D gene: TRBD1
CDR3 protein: CASSDSRGDTQYF
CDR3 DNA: TGTGCCAGCAGTGACAGCAGGGGGGATACGCAGTATTTT

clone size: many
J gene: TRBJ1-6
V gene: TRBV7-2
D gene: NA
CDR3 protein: CASSLGPPYNSPLHF
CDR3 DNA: TGTGCCAGCAGCCTCGGACCTCCCTATAATTCACCCCTCCACTTT

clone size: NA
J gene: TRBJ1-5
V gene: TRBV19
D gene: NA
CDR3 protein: CASSITTAYEHF
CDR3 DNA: TGTGCCAGTAGTATCACCACAGCATACGAGCATTTT

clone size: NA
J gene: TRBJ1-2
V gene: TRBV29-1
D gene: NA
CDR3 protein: CSLAHLNYGYTF
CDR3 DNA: TGCAGCTTAGCACACCTTAACTATGGCTACACCTTC

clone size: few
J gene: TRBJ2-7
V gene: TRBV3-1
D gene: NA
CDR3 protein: CASSQGLGRGEQYF
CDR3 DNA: TGTGCCAGCAGCCAAGGACTAGGCCGAGGAGAGCAGTACTTC

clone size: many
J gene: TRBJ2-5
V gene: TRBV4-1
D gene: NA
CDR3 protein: CASSQETGRETQYF
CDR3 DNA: TGCGCCAGCAGCCAAGAAACAGGGAGAGAGACCCAGTACTTC

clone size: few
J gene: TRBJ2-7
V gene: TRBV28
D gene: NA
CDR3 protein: CASRGDRYTNSYEQYF
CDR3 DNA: TGTGCCAGCAGAGGCGACAGGTACACAAACTCCTACGAGCAGTACTTC

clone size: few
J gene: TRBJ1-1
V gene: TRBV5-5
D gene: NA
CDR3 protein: CASSPLSRTGTEAFF
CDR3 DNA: TGTGCCAGCAGCCCCCTAAGTCGAACGGGCACTGAAGCTTTCTTT

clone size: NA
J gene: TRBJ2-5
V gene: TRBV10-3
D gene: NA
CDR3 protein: CAISVGNQPQYF
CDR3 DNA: TGTGCCATCAGTGTTGGCAATCAGCCCCAGTACTTC

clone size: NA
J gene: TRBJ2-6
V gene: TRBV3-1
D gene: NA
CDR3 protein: CASSQDPRVAGANVLTF
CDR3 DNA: TGTGCCAGCAGTCAAGATCCCCGGGTCGCTGGGGCCAACGTCCTGACTTTC

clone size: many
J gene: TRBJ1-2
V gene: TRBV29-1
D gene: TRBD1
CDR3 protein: CSVDYRQGYYGYTF
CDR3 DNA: TGCAGCGTTGATTATCGACAGGGGTACTATGGCTACACCTTC

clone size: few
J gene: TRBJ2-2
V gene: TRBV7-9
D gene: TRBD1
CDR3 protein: CASSLLTGVGPGELFF
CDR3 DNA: TGTGCCAGCAGCCTATTGACAGGGGTCGGCCCCGGGGAGCTGTTTTTT